This T cell receptor beta chain was obtained from a study of T-cell reconstitution after alpha-beta-depleted transplantation in children. Study results and caveats: Reported findings indicate that, about two months after transplant, alpha-beta T cells came from several hundred expanded clones, which were derived from non-depleted graft cells.

Remarks on this clonotype: What it recognizes is unknown.

Unique molecular identifiers were incorporated into the prepared TCRbeta library. TCRdb reanalysed the PCR reads using MiXCR and keeps one entry per CDR3 protein. Counted here are hundreds of thousands of distinct CDR3 sequences, 13% occurring once; the ten biggest clones make up approximately 2.1%. After removal of 5 bases from V and 10 bases from J, the junction contained 13 bases not matched to a gene. The length of the CDR3 is 14 residues. The germline CDR1 and CDR2 sequences are MDHEN and SYDVKM. The chain employs TRBV28 and TRBJ1-2; 7 bases agree with TRBD1. The sequence was collected from a male patient under 18 who had a stem cell transplant for acute myeloid leukemia, so the T cells may come from the graft donor. The sample was PBMCs, mostly from graft donor cells, taken 360 days after TCRalphabeta/CD19-depleted stem cell transplant. The CDR3 region is CASSIQGIVVAYTF. CDR3 in DNA: TGTGCCAGCAGTATACAGGGGATAGTAGTTGCCTACACCTTC.